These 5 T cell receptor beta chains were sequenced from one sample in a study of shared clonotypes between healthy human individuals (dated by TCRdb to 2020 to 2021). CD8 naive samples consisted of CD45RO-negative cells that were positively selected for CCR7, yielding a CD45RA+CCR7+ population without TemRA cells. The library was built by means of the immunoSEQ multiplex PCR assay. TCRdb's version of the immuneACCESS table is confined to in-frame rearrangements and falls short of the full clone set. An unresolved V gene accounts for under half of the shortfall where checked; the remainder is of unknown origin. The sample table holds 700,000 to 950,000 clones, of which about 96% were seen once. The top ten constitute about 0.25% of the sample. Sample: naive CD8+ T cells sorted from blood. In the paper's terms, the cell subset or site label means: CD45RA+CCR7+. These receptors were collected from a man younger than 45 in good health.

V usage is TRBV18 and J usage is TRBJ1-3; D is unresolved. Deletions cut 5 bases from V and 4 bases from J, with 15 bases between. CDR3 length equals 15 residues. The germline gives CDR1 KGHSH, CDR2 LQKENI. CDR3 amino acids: CASSGSFGGGNTIYF. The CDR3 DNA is TGTGCCAGCTCAGGCTCTTTCGGTGGAGGAAACACCATATATTTT.

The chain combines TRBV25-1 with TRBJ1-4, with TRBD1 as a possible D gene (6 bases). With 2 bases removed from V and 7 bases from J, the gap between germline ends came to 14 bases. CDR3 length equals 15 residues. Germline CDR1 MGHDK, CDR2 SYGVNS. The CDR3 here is CASSEIQGGGEKLFF. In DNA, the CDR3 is TGTGCCAGCAGTGAAATACAGGGCGGGGGTGAAAAACTGTTTTTT.

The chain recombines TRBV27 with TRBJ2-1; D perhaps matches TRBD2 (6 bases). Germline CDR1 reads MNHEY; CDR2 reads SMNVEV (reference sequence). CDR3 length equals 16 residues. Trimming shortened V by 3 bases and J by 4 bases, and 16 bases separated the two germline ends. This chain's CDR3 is CASSLNWRGGYNEQFF. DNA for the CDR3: TGTGCCAGCAGTTTGAATTGGCGGGGCGGTTACAATGAGCAGTTCTTC.

The CDR3 spells CASSQISSGSTYEQYF. CDR3 sequence (DNA): TGTGCCAGCAGCCAAATCTCTAGCGGCAGTACCTACGAGCAGTACTTC. The V and J genes are TRBV5-5 and TRBJ2-7, with TRBD2 matching over 7 bases. Trimming took 4 bases from V and 2 from J; bases not matched to a gene: 12. The CDR3 totals 16 residues. Germline V gene lookup returns CDR1 SGHKS and CDR2 YYEKEE (reference sequence). Supplemented by reference TRBV5-5 and TRBJ2-7, the full variable domain reads DAGVTQSPTHLIKTRGQQVTLRCSPISGHKSVSWYQQVLGQGPQFIFQYYEKEERGRGNFPDRFSARQFPNYSSELNVNALLLGDSALYLCASSQISSGSTYEQYFGPGTRLTVT.

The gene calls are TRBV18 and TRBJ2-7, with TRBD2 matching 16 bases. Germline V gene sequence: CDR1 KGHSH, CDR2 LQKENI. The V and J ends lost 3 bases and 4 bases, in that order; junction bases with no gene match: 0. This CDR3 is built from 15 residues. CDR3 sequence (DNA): TGTGCCAGCTCACCGGGACTAGCGGGAGGGTACGAGCAGTACTTC. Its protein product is CASSPGLAGGYEQYF. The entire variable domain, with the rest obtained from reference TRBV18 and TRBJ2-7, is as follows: NAGVMQNPRHLVRRRGQEARLRCSPMKGHSHVYWYRQLPEEGLKFMVYLQKENIIDESGMPKERFSAEFPKEGPSILRIQQVVRGDSAAYFCASSPGLAGGYEQYFGPGTRLTVT.